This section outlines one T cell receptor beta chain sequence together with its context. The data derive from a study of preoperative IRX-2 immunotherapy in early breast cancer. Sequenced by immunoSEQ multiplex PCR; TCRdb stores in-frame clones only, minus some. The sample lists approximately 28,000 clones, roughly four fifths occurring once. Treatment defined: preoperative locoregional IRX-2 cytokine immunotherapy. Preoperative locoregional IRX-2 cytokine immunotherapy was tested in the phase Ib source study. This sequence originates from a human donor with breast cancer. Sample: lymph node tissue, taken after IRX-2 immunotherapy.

DNA of the CDR3: TGTGCCAGCAGCGGAGGACAGGGTTACACAGATACGCAGTATTTT. Its translation: CASSGGQGYTDTQYF. V gene TRBV11-3 combines with J gene TRBJ2-3; 8 bases map to TRBD1. With V trimmed by 5 bases and J by 2 bases, 6 bases remained unmatched. This CDR3 is built from 15 residues. In germline, CDR1 is SGHNT, CDR2 YENEEA.